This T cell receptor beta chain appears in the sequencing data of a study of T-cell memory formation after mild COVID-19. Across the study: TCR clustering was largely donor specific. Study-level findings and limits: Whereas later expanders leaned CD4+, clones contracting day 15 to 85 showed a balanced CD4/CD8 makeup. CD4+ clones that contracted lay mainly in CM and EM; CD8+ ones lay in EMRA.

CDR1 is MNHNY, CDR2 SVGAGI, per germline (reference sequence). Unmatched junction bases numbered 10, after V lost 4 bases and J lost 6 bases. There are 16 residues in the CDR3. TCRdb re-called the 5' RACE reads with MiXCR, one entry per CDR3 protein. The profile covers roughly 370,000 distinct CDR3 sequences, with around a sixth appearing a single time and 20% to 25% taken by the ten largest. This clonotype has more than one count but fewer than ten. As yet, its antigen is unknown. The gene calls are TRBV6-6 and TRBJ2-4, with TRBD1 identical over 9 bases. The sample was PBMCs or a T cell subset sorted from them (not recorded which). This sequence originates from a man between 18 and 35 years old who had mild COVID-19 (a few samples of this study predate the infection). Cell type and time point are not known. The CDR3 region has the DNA TGTGCCAGCAGTTCCCACACAGGGGGCAACGGAAACATTCAGTACTTC. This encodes CASSSHTGGNGNIQYF.